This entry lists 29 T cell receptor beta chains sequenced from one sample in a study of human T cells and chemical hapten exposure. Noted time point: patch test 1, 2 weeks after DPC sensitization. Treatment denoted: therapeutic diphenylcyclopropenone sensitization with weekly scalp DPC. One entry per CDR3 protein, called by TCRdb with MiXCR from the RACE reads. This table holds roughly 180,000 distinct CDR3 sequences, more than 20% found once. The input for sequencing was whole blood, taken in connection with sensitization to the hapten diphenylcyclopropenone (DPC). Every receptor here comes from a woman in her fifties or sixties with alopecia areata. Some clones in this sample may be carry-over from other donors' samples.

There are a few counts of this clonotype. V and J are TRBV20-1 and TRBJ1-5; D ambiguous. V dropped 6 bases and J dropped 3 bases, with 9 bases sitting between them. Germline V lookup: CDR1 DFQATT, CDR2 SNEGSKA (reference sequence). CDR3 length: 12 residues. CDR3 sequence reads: CSAGRSNQPQHF. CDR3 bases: TGCAGTGCCGGCCGGTCCAATCAGCCCCAGCATTTT.

The DNA for the CDR3 is TGTGCCAGCAGCTCGGTGAGGGACTTTCCCTACGAGCAGTACTTC. Translating it yields CASSSVRDFPYEQYF. The chain links TRBV11-2 to TRBJ2-7; weak D call: TRBD2 (6 bases). Germline V gives CDR1 SGHAT, CDR2 FQNNGV. There are 15 residues in the CDR3. Trimming took 4 bases from V and 2 from J, leaving 15 bases between them.

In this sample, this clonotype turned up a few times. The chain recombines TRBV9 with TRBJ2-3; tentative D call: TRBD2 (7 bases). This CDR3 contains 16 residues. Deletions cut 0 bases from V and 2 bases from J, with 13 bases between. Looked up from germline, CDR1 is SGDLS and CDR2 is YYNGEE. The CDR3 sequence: CASSVGTAGHTDTQYF. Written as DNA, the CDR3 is TGTGCCAGCAGCGTAGGCACAGCGGGACACACAGATACGCAGTATTTT.

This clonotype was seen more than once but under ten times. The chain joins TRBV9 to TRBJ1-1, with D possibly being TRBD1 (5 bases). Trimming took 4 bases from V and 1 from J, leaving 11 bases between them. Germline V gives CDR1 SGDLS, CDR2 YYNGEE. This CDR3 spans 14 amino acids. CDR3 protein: CASSPFDRNTEAFF. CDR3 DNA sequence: TGTGCCAGCAGCCCCTTTGACAGGAACACTGAAGCTTTCTTT. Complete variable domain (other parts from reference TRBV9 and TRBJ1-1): DSGVTQTPKHLITATGQRVTLRCSPRSGDLSVYWYQQSLDQGLQFLIQYYNGEERAKGNILERFSAQQFPDLHSELNLSSLELGDSALYFCASSPFDRNTEAFFGQGTRLTVV.

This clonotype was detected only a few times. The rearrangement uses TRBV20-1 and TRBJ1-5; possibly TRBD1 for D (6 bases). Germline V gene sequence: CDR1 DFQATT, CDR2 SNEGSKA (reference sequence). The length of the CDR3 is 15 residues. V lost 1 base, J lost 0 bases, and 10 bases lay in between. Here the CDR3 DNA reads TGCAGTGCTAGAGTTCCACAGGGTAGCAATCAGCCCCAGCATTTT. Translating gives CSARVPQGSNQPQHF.

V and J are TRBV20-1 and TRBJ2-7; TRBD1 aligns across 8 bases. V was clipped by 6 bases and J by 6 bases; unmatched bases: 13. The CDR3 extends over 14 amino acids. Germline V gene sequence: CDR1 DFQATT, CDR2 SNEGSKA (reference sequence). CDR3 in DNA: TGCAGTGCCCTTCCCGGGACAGGAATGGTCGAGCAGTACTTC. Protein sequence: CSALPGTGMVEQYF.

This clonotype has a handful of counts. The CDR3 region has the DNA TGTGCCAGCAGCTCCCCAGGGGCCCTTAACTATGGCTACACCTTC. This sequence encodes CASSSPGALNYGYTF. The chain has TRBV7-2 and TRBJ1-2; maybe TRBD1 (6 bases). Germline CDR1 reads SGHTA; CDR2 reads FQGNSA. The CDR3 totals 15 residues. Trimming left V 4 bases short and J 1 base short, with 13 bases between.

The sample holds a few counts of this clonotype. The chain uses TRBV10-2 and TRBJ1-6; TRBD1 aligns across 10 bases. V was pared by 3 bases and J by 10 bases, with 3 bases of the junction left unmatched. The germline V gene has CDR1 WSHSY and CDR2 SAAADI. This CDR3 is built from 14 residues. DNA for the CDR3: TGCGCCAGCAGTGAAGGGACAGGGGACTCACCCCTCCACTTT. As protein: CASSEGTGDSPLHF.

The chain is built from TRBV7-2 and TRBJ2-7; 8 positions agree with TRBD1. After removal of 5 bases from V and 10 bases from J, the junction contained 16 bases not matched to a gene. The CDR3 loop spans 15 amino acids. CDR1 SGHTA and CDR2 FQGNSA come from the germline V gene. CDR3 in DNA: TGTGCCAGCAGCCCCAGACAGGGGATCGAAACTCCCCAGTACTTC. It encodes CASSPRQGIETPQYF.

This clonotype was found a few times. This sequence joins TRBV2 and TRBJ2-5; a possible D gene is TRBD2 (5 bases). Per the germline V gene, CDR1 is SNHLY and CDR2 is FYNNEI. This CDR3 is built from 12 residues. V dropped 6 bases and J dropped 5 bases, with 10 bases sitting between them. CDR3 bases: TGTGCCAGCAGCGAAAGGGAGGAGACCCAGTACTTC. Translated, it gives CASSEREETQYF.

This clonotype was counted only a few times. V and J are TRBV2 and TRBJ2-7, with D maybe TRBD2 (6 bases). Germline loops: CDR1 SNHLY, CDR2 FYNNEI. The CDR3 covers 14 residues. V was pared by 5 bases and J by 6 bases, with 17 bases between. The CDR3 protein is CASSPRLGAPEQYF. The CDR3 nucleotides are TGTGCCAGCAGTCCTCGACTAGGGGCCCCCGAGCAGTACTTC.

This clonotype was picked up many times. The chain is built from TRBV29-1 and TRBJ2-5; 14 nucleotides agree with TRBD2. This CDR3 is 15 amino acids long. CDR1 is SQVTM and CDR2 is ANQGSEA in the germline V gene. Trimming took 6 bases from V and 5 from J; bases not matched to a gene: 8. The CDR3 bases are TGCAGCGTCGCGGGACTAGCGGGAGAGGTGGAGACCCAGTACTTC. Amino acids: CSVAGLAGEVETQYF.

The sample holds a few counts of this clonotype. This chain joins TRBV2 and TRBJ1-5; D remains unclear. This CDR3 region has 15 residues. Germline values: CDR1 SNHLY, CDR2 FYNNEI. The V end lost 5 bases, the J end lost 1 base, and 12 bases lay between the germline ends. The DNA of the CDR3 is TGTGCCAGCAGTAAGGACGACCAGAGCAATCAGCCCCAGCATTTT. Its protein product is CASSKDDQSNQPQHF.

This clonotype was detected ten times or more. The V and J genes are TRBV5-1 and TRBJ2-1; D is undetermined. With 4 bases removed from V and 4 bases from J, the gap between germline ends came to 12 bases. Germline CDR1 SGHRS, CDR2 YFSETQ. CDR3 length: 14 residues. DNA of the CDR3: TGCGCCAGCAGCCCGCCCGGGCAGTACAATGAGCAGTTCTTC. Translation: CASSPPGQYNEQFF.

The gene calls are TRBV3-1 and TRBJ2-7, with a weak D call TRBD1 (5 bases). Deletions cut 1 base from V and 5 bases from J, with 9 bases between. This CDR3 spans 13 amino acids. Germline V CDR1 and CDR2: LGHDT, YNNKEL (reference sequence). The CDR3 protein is CASSQVVRDEQYF. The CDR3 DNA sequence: TGTGCCAGCAGCCAAGTCGTCAGGGACGAGCAGTACTTC.

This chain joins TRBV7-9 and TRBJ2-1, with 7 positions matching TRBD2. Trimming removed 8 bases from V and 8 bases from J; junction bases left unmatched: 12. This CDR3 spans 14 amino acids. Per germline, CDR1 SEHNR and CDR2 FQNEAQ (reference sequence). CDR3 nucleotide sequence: TGTGCCAGCGCCGCAAGCGGGAACACTGATGAGCAGTTCTTC. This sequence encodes CASAASGNTDEQFF.

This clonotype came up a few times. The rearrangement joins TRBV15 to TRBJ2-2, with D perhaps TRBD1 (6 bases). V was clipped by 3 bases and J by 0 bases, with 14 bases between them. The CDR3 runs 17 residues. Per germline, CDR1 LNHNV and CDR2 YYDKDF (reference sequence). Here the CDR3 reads CATSSQGTYANTGELFF. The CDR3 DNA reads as TGTGCCACCAGCAGCCAGGGGACCTACGCGAACACCGGGGAGCTGTTTTTT.

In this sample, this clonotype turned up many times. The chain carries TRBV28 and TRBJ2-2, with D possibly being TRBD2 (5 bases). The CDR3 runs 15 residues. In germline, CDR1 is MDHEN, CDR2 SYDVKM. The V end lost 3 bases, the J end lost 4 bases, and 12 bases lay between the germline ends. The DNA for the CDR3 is TGTGCCAGCAGTTTCGTTGGGAGTGTCACCGGGGAGCTGTTTTTT. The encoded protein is CASSFVGSVTGELFF.

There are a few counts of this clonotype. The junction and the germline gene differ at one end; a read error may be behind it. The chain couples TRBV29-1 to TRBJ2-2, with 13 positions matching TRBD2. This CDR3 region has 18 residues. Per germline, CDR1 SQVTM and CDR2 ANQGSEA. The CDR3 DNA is TGCAGCGTGGAAGGAAGACCCGGGACTAGCGGGGATATCGGGGAGCTGTTTTTT. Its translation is CSVEGRPGTSGDIGELFF.

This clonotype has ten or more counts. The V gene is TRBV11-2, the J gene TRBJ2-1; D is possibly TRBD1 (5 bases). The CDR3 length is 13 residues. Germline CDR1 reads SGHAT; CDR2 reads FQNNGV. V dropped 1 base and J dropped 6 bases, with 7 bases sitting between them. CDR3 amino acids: CASSLGRGNEQFF. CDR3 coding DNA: TGTGCCAGCAGCTTAGGAAGGGGCAATGAGCAGTTCTTC.

DNA of the CDR3: TGTGCCAGCAGCTTGGGACTAGCGGGAGGCCTCACCGGGGAGCTGTTTTTT. It is translated as CASSLGLAGGLTGELFF. This chain uses TRBV11-2 with TRBJ2-2, with TRBD2 matching over 15 bases. Germline V gene sequence: CDR1 SGHAT, CDR2 FQNNGV. This CDR3 has 17 amino acids. The V gene end was trimmed by 3 bases and the J gene end by 4 bases; junction bases not matched to a gene: 3.

The DNA of the CDR3 is TGTGCCAGCAGCTTAGTAGCGAACACCGGGGAGCTGTTTTTT. Its protein product is CASSLVANTGELFF. This sequence joins TRBV7-9 and TRBJ2-2, with D hard to call. V gave up 1 base and J gave up 0 bases, with 3 bases separating them. The CDR3 length is 14 residues. Germline CDR1 is SEHNR and CDR2 is FQNEAQ (reference sequence). Full variable domain (outside the CDR3, taken from reference TRBV7-9 and TRBJ2-2): DTGVSQNPRHKITKRGQNVTFRCDPISEHNRLYWYRQTLGQGPEFLTYFQNEAQLEKSRLLSDRFSAERPKGSFSTLEIQRTEQGDSAMYLCASSLVANTGELFFGEGSRLTVL.

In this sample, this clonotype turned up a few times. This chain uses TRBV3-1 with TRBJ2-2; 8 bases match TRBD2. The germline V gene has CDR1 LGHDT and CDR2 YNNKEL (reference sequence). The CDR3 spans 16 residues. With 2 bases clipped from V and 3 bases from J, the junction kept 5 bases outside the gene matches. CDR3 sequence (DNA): TGTGCCAGCAGCCAATTAACCGGGAGGGACACCGGGGAGCTGTTTTTT. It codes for CASSQLTGRDTGELFF.

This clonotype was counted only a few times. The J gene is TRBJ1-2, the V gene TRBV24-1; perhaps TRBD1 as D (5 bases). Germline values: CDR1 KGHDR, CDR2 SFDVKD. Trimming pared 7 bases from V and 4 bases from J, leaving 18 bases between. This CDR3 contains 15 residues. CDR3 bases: TGTGCCACCAGCCGGGGATCCGGGACTAGCTATGGCTACACCTTC. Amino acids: CATSRGSGTSYGYTF.

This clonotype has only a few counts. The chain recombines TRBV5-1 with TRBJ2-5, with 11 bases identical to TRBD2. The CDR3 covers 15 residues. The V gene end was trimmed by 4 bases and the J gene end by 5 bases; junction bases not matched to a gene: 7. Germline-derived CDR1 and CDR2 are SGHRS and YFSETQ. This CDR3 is CASSDLAGGPETQYF. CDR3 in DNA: TGCGCCAGCAGCGACTTAGCGGGAGGGCCTGAGACCCAGTACTTC.

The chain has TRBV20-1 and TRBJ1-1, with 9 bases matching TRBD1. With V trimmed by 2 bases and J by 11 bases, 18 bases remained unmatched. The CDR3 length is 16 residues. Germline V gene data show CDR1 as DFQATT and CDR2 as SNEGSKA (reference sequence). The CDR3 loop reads CSARPFLRDREIGAFF. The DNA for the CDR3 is TGCAGTGCTAGACCCTTTCTTCGGGACAGGGAAATCGGGGCTTTCTTT.

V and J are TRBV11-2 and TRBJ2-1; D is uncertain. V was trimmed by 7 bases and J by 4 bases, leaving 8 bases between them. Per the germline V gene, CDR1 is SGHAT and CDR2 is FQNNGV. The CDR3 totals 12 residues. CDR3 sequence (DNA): TGTGCCAGCACCCAAGGGTACAATGAGCAGTTCTTC. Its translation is CASTQGYNEQFF.

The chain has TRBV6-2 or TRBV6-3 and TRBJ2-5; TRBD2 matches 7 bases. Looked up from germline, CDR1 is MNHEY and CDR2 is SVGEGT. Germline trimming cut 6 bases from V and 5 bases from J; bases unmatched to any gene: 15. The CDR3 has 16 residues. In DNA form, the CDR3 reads TGTGCCAGCAGCAGGCTCGTGTTGGGAGGGATGGAGACCCAGTACTTC. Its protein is CASSRLVLGGMETQYF.

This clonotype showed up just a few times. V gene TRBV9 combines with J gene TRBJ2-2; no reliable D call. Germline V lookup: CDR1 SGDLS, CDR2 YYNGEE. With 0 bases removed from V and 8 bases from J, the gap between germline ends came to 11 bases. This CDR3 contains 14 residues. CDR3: CASSVAPTVGELFF. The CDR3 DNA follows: TGTGCCAGCAGCGTAGCGCCTACCGTAGGGGAGCTGTTTTTT.